This passage covers 25 T cell receptor beta chains from one sample sequenced in a study of T cell responses to AZD1222 COVID-19 vaccine. Method: immunoSEQ multiplex PCR; TCRdb's copy keeps in-frame clones and lacks some. The sample records about 150,000 clones, 90% being singletons. Sequenced material: peripheral blood, taken 28 days after the second AZD1222 dose. Receptors were obtained from an adult who received the AZD1222 COVID-19 vaccine.

The chain is built from TRBV15 and TRBJ1-5; no clear D. Trimming removed 0 bases from V and 7 bases from J, with 10 bases in between. The CDR3 contains 14 residues. The germline V gene has CDR1 LNHNV and CDR2 YYDKDF (reference sequence). In nucleotides, the CDR3 is TGTGCCACCAGCAGAGATACAGCAGGACAGCCCCAGCATTTT. Amino acid sequence: CATSRDTAGQPQHF.

The chain is built from TRBV7-2 and TRBJ2-1; 8 bases match TRBD2. CDR3 size: 17 residues. Germline CDR1 is SGHTA and CDR2 is FQGNSA. With 1 base clipped from V and 7 bases from J, the junction kept 12 bases outside the gene matches. The CDR3 nucleotides are TGTGCCAGCAGCTTAGGACTCCCCGGGGGGGCCGTTAATGAGCAGTTCTTC. It codes for CASSLGLPGGAVNEQFF.

The rearrangement uses TRBV3-1 (or the pseudogene TRBV3-2) and TRBJ1-4; the match to TRBD1 covers 10 bases. The CDR3 contains 15 residues. Germline-derived CDR1 and CDR2 are LGHDT and YNNKEL (reference sequence). V gave up 2 bases and J gave up 8 bases; unmatched junction bases: 5. Written as DNA, the CDR3 is TGTGCCAGCAGCCAATTAGGGACAGGGGCGGAAAAACTGTTTTTT. Translation gives CASSQLGTGAEKLFF.

This clone was seen more than once but under ten times. The rearrangement uses TRBV19 and TRBJ1-1; 8 bases are a match to TRBD1. The CDR3 loop spans 13 amino acids. Germline V gene sequence: CDR1 LNHDA, CDR2 SQIVND (reference sequence). Trimming took 10 bases from V and 2 from J; bases not matched to a gene: 6. CDR3 bases: TGTGCCACCGAGACAGGGGTAAACACTGAAGCTTTCTTT. It specifies CATETGVNTEAFF.

V and J are TRBV19 and TRBJ1-2, with a weak D call TRBD1 (6 bases). There are 13 residues in the CDR3. Trimming took 5 bases from V and 4 from J, leaving 11 bases between them. Germline assignment: CDR1 LNHDA and CDR2 SQIVND (reference sequence). CDR3 protein: CASSPPGAYGYTF. The CDR3 DNA reads as TGTGCCAGTAGTCCCCCAGGGGCCTATGGCTACACCTTC.

The chain employs TRBV2 and TRBJ1-5; D remains unclear. The germline gives CDR1 SNHLY, CDR2 FYNNEI. CDR3 length: 14 residues. Trimming took 4 bases from V and 0 from J, leaving 7 bases between them. The CDR3 spells CASSGPLSNQPQHF. Written as DNA, the CDR3 is TGTGCCAGCAGTGGCCCCCTTAGCAATCAGCCCCAGCATTTT.

The chain uses TRBV4-2 and TRBJ1-3; D is uncertain. The ends were cut back, 1 base at V and 7 bases at J, with 11 bases in the middle. Germline V gene lookup returns CDR1 LGHNA and CDR2 YNFKEQ. The CDR3 contains 14 residues. This chain's CDR3 is CASSQVSESNTIYF. The CDR3 bases are TGTGCCAGCAGCCAAGTGAGCGAGTCGAACACCATATATTTT.

The chain is built from TRBV2 and TRBJ2-5; TRBD1 aligns across 9 bases. The CDR3 sequence is 14 residues long. Losses at the gene ends were 6 bases for V and 6 bases for J; bases not matched to a gene: 8. From germline, CDR1 is SNHLY and CDR2 FYNNEI. The CDR3 region is CASSLGQGGKTQYF. The CDR3 nucleotides are TGTGCCAGCAGCCTGGGACAGGGTGGAAAGACCCAGTACTTC.

The chain employs TRBV19 and TRBJ2-1; 8 nucleotides agree with TRBD2. This CDR3 contains 15 residues. Germline CDR1 LNHDA, CDR2 SQIVND (reference sequence). With 3 bases clipped from V and 10 bases from J, the junction kept 11 bases outside the gene matches. The CDR3 region is CASSIPGAGVVEQFF. Here the CDR3 DNA reads TGTGCCAGTAGTATTCCGGGAGCGGGAGTGGTAGAGCAGTTCTTC.

The chain employs TRBV6-5 and TRBJ1-1, with a weak D call TRBD1 (5 bases). V was trimmed by 6 bases and J by 2 bases, leaving 16 bases between them. The CDR3 runs 15 residues. Looked up from germline, CDR1 is MNHEY and CDR2 is SVGAGI. The CDR3 sequence: CASSQGAGKNTEAFF. CDR3 DNA: TGTGCCAGCAGCCAAGGGGCAGGAAAAAACACTGAAGCTTTCTTT.

DNA of the CDR3: TGCGCCAGCAGCTTGGACGGGCCCAGCGACGAGCAGTACTTC. Translated: CASSLDGPSDEQYF. The chain carries TRBV5-1 and TRBJ2-7; no firm D call. V was cut by 0 bases and J by 5 bases, with 12 bases left in between. The CDR3 contains 14 residues. Per the germline V gene, CDR1 is SGHRS and CDR2 is YFSETQ.

This chain connects TRBV11-3 to TRBJ2-2, with 10 nucleotides matching TRBD2. Germline V CDR1 and CDR2: SGHNT, YENEEA. With V trimmed by 8 bases and J by 7 bases, 4 bases remained unmatched. This CDR3 comprises 13 residues. This chain's CDR3 is CASQAGGFGELFF. CDR3 bases: TGTGCCAGCCAAGCGGGAGGGTTCGGGGAGCTGTTTTTT.

The V gene is TRBV3-1 (or the pseudogene TRBV3-2), the J gene TRBJ2-1, with D possibly being TRBD2 (5 bases). Germline V lookup: CDR1 LGHDT, CDR2 YNNKEL (reference sequence). The CDR3 sequence is 13 residues long. V was trimmed by 1 base and J by 6 bases, leaving 7 bases between them. In DNA form, the CDR3 reads TGTGCCAGCAGCCAAGTTGAGGGCAATGAGCAGTTCTTC. Its protein product is CASSQVEGNEQFF.

This chain links TRBV6-4 with TRBJ2-3, with 9 bases fitting TRBD1. Unmatched junction bases numbered 9, after V lost 4 bases and J lost 7 bases. There are 15 residues in the CDR3. In germline, CDR1 is MRHNA, CDR2 SNTAGT. The CDR3 DNA sequence: TGTGCCAGCAGTGCCCTAGGACAGGGGCAAAATACGCAGTATTTT. This encodes CASSALGQGQNTQYF.

The chain links TRBV7-2 to TRBJ2-7; a possible D gene is TRBD2 (6 bases). V lost 2 bases, J lost 5 bases, and 19 bases lay in between. CDR3 length equals 16 residues. CDR1 and CDR2 from the germline V gene are SGHTA and FQGNSA. The CDR3 region is CASSLFISTRENEQYF. CDR3 DNA: TGTGCCAGCAGCTTATTTATAAGTACTCGGGAGAACGAGCAGTACTTC. The variable domain in full, completed from reference TRBV7-2 and TRBJ2-7, reads GAGVSQSPSNKVTEKGKDVELRCDPISGHTALYWYRQSLGQGLEFLIYFQGNSAPDKSGLPSDRFSAERTGGSVSTLTIQRTQQEDSAVYLCASSLFISTRENEQYFGPGTRLTVT.

Only a few counts were recorded for this clone. The chain joins TRBV25-1 to TRBJ1-5, with 9 positions matching TRBD1. V lost 10 bases to trimming and J lost 5 bases; unmatched junction nucleotides: 6. There are 13 residues in the CDR3. CDR1 and CDR2 from the germline V gene are MGHDK and SYGVNS. The CDR3 DNA reads as TGTGCCACCCAAGGGACAGGGTATCAGCCCCAGCATTTT. This gives the protein CATQGTGYQPQHF.

V usage is TRBV3-1 (or the pseudogene TRBV3-2) and J usage is TRBJ1-6; possible D gene TRBD1, 5 bases. Germline values: CDR1 LGHDT, CDR2 YNNKEL (reference sequence). The CDR3 runs 14 residues. V gave up 2 bases and J gave up 8 bases, with 10 bases separating them. The CDR3 DNA follows: TGTGCCAGCAGCCAACGGGGGAGGGATTCACCCCTCCACTTT. Amino acid sequence: CASSQRGRDSPLHF.

The chain recombines TRBV20-1 with TRBJ1-3, with 7 nucleotides matching TRBD1. The CDR3 is 14 residues long. V gave up 3 bases and J gave up 0 bases; unmatched junction bases: 2. Germline CDR1 reads DFQATT; CDR2 reads SNEGSKA (reference sequence). The CDR3 here is CSASRGPSGNTIYF. The CDR3 bases are TGCAGTGCTAGTAGGGGGCCCTCTGGAAACACCATATATTTT.

The rearrangement links TRBV4-1 to TRBJ2-5; TRBD2 is a possible D gene (6 bases). The CDR3 contains 16 residues. Germline CDR1 and CDR2: MGHRA and YSYEKL. V was pared by 1 base and J by 2 bases, with 14 bases between. The CDR3 DNA reads TGCGCCAGCAGCCAAGTAGGTCTCGGGGGACAAGAGACCCAGTACTTC. This sequence encodes CASSQVGLGGQETQYF.

J is TRBJ2-1 and V is TRBV18; perhaps TRBD2 as D (6 bases). CDR3 length equals 14 residues. Germline CDR1 is KGHSH and CDR2 is LQKENI. V was shortened by 5 bases and J by 7 bases, with 15 bases between the two germline ends. The CDR3 coding sequence is TGTGCCAGCTCAGTAGGGGACTTATCGAATGAGCAGTTCTTC. It codes for CASSVGDLSNEQFF.

The genes are TRBV28 and TRBJ1-2; D is unclear. V lost 3 bases to trimming and J lost 0 bases, with 8 bases between them. Per germline, CDR1 MDHEN and CDR2 SYDVKM. The CDR3 runs to 14 residues. Written as DNA, the CDR3 is TGTGCCAGCAGTTTTGTACATACTAACTATGGCTACACCTTC. This encodes CASSFVHTNYGYTF.

The V gene is TRBV10-1, the J gene TRBJ2-3; 9 nucleotides agree with TRBD1. Germline CDR1 and CDR2: WNHNN and SYGVQD (reference sequence). The length of the CDR3 is 15 residues. With V trimmed by 6 bases and J by 3 bases, 7 bases remained unmatched. CDR3 coding DNA: TGCGCCAGCAGCGACACCGGGACAGGGACAGATACGCAGTATTTT. Its protein is CASSDTGTGTDTQYF.

V and J are TRBV7-2 and TRBJ1-1; D is ambiguous. V dropped 3 bases and J dropped 1 base, with 9 bases sitting between them. Per the germline V gene, CDR1 is SGHTA and CDR2 is FQGNSA. This CDR3 is 14 amino acids long. The CDR3 is CASSFAGGNTEAFF. DNA of the CDR3: TGTGCCAGCAGCTTCGCTGGAGGGAACACTGAAGCTTTCTTT. The entire variable domain, with the rest obtained from reference TRBV7-2 and TRBJ1-1, is as follows: GAGVSQSPSNKVTEKGKDVELRCDPISGHTALYWYRQSLGQGLEFLIYFQGNSAPDKSGLPSDRFSAERTGGSVSTLTIQRTQQEDSAVYLCASSFAGGNTEAFFGQGTRLTVV.

The chain is built from TRBV27 and TRBJ2-2; 10 nucleotides align to TRBD1. V shed 6 bases, J shed 2 bases, and the junction held 3 bases outside the gene matches. The CDR3 has 15 amino acids. Germline V gene sequence: CDR1 MNHEY, CDR2 SMNVEV (reference sequence). CDR3 in DNA: TGTGCCAGCAGCGACAGGGGGCTCAACACCGGGGAGCTGTTTTTT. It is translated as CASSDRGLNTGELFF.

The V and J genes are TRBV5-1 and TRBJ2-1, with 7 bases aligning to TRBD2. With 0 bases clipped from V and 6 bases from J, the junction kept 12 bases outside the gene matches. The CDR3 has 17 residues. In germline, CDR1 is SGHRS, CDR2 YFSETQ. CDR3 in amino acids: CASSLERSGGQGNEQFF. The CDR3 DNA is TGCGCCAGCAGCTTGGAGCGTTCGGGAGGCCAGGGCAATGAGCAGTTCTTC.